This entry lists 20 T cell receptor beta chains sequenced from one sample in a study of blood T cells in healthy people across ages. Next came a second PCR, run for 7 to 11 cycles, which used a sample-barcoded 5' primer along with a J-beta primer mix. One entry per CDR3 protein, called by TCRdb with MiXCR from the 5' RACE reads. The sample lists 650,000 to 1,000,000 distinct CDR3 sequences; about 36% were seen once. Sequencing was carried out using blood. These receptor sequences come from a man between 18 and 35 years old in good health.

The sample holds a few counts of this clonotype. As DNA, the CDR3 is TGCGCCAGCAGCCGATATGCGGACGTCCTGACTTTC. Protein sequence: CASSRYADVLTF. The chain recombines TRBV5-1 with TRBJ2-6; no firm D call. V lost 4 bases and J lost 11, with 10 bases in between. Germline CDR1 SGHRS, CDR2 YFSETQ. The CDR3 runs to 12 residues.

As concerns this clonotype: A much more abundant neighbour one base away suggests this may be a read error. The chain is built from TRBV20-1 and TRBJ2-1; D is ambiguous. The germline CDR1 and CDR2 sequences are DFQATT and SNEGSKA (reference sequence). This CDR3 region has 13 residues. Trimming cost V 0 bases and J 10 bases, with 13 bases left between them. The CDR3 DNA follows: TGCAGTGCTAGAGATGGACCCCTCAAGGAGCAGTTCTTC. It yields the protein CSARDGPLKEQFF.

The V call is TRBV2, the J call TRBJ1-5; the match to TRBD1 covers 7 bases. Looked up from germline, CDR1 is SNHLY and CDR2 is FYNNEI. The V segment lost 6 bases and the J segment 5 bases; nucleotides outside the gene matches: 16. CDR3 length equals 17 residues. The CDR3 protein is CASSGWGTEDPDQPQHF. DNA of the CDR3: TGTGCCAGCAGCGGGTGGGGGACAGAGGACCCCGATCAGCCCCAGCATTTT.

J is TRBJ2-3 and V is TRBV11-2, with D hard to call. CDR1 is SGHAT, CDR2 FQNNGV, per germline. The CDR3 is made up of 12 amino acids. V lost 6 bases and J 6 bases, leaving 10 bases between the germline ends. The CDR3 DNA is TGTGCCAGCAGAGACCTTCGGGATACGCAGTATTTT. Translating it yields CASRDLRDTQYF.

The rearrangement links TRBV15 to TRBJ2-4, with D perhaps matching TRBD1 (5 bases). The germline gives CDR1 LNHNV, CDR2 YYDKDF (reference sequence). CDR3 length: 12 amino acids. Trimming shortened V by 5 bases and J by 6 bases, and 8 bases separated the two germline ends. DNA for the CDR3: TGTGCCACCAGCGGAAGGGGAAACATTCAGTACTTC. It codes for CATSGRGNIQYF.

This rearrangement joins TRBV25-1 to TRBJ1-1; possible D gene TRBD1, 5 bases. The CDR3 consists of 15 residues. Trimming left V 1 base short and J 0 bases short, with 9 bases between. Per the germline V gene, CDR1 is MGHDK and CDR2 is SYGVNS. CDR3 in DNA: TGTGCCAGCAGTGAATCGGGGGATTTGAACACTGAAGCTTTCTTT. It yields the protein CASSESGDLNTEAFF. The full variable domain, its missing parts supplied by reference TRBV25-1 and TRBJ1-1, is EADIYQTPRYLVIGTGKKITLECSQTMGHDKMYWYQQDPGMELHLIHYSYGVNSTEKGDLSSESTVSRIRTEHFPLTLESARPSHTSQYLCASSESGDLNTEAFFGQGTRLTVV.

This clonotype was picked up a small number of times. Relative to the germline gene, one junction end is altered; a read error may explain this. J is TRBJ1-1 and V is TRBV3-1; D perhaps matches TRBD1 (5 bases). Germline V CDR1 and CDR2: LGHDT, YNNKEL (reference sequence). This CDR3 is built from 14 residues. The CDR3 region is CASSQDRATTEPFF. The CDR3 DNA is TGTGCCAGCAGCCAAGACAGGGCGACCACTGAACCTTTCTTT.

The sample holds a few counts of this clonotype. The chain couples TRBV7-3 to TRBJ1-1; TRBD1 is a possible D gene (5 bases). The CDR3 is 15 amino acids. CDR1 is SGHTA and CDR2 is FQGTGA in the germline V gene. The ends were cut back, 5 bases at V and 1 base at J, with 14 bases in the middle. CDR3 DNA sequence: TGTGCCAGCAGCCGACTTAGGACAACGAACACTGAAGCTTTCTTT. Amino acids: CASSRLRTTNTEAFF.

The J gene is TRBJ1-4, the V gene TRBV7-2, with D unresolved. CDR1 SGHTA and CDR2 FQGNSA come from the germline V gene. V was shortened by 2 bases and J by 5 bases, with 9 bases between the two germline ends. The CDR3 has 14 residues. CDR3 residues: CASSLRVANEKLFF. CDR3 bases: TGTGCCAGCAGCTTACGGGTTGCGAATGAAAAACTGTTTTTT.

This chain joins TRBV20-1 and TRBJ2-3, with D possibly TRBD1 on 5 matching bases. Germline values: CDR1 DFQATT, CDR2 SNEGSKA (reference sequence). The CDR3 is made up of 17 amino acids. Trimming removed 0 bases at V and 1 base at J, with 17 bases between. The DNA for the CDR3 is TGCAGTGCTAGAGATCAGGGCCCAGGGCGAGGCACAGATACGCAGTATTTT. Translating it yields CSARDQGPGRGTDTQYF.

This clonotype was counted a few times. The chain combines TRBV5-1 with TRBJ1-2; a weak D match, TRBD1 (5 bases). The CDR3 is 16 amino acids. Germline lookup yields CDR1 SGHRS and CDR2 YFSETQ. Trimming pared 2 bases from V and 2 bases from J, leaving 16 bases between. The CDR3 DNA is TGCGCCAGCAGCTTACGTCAGGGAACCGGGAACTATGGCTACACCTTC. Translating gives CASSLRQGTGNYGYTF.

This clonotype came up a few times. The V call is TRBV3-1, the J call TRBJ2-5; weak D call: TRBD2 (5 bases). Germline V CDR1 and CDR2: LGHDT, YNNKEL (reference sequence). The CDR3 has 14 amino acids. The V end lost 4 bases, the J end lost 3 bases, and 12 bases lay between the germline ends. The CDR3 DNA reads TGTGCCAGCAGCCCAGAAGAGAGGGAAGAGACCCAGTACTTC. Protein sequence: CASSPEEREETQYF.

This clonotype was seen a handful of times. Since a much larger clone is just one base distant, this may be a read error. The rearrangement links TRBV29-1 to TRBJ2-1; 7 nucleotides match TRBD1. V trimming: 5 bases; J trimming: 13 bases; junction bases outside the gene matches: 14. CDR3 length: 13 residues. The germline V gene encodes CDR1 SQVTM and CDR2 ANQGSEA. CDR3 nucleotides: TGCAGCGTTTCAAAACAGGGGAAAGAGACCCAGTTCTTC. This translates into CSVSKQGKETQFF.

The chain combines TRBV4-1 with TRBJ1-1; D remains ambiguous. The V end lost 1 base, the J end lost 2 bases, and 14 bases lay between the germline ends. Germline V gene sequence: CDR1 MGHRA, CDR2 YSYEKL. The CDR3 consists of 16 residues. CDR3: CASSQVLGDDNTEAFF. CDR3 sequence (DNA): TGCGCCAGCAGCCAAGTTCTGGGAGATGACAACACTGAAGCTTTCTTT.

CDR3 sequence reads: CASRILAGGETQFF. CDR3 bases: TGTGCCAGCAGAATCCTAGCGGGGGGTGAGACCCAGTTCTTC. The chain uses TRBV12-3 or TRBV12-4 and TRBJ2-5; 11 bases match TRBD2. Gene TRBJ2-1 matches the end of the DNA better, so the J call may be wrong. The CDR3 contains 14 residues.

This clonotype has a handful of counts. This chain joins TRBV27 and TRBJ1-6, with TRBD1 as a possible D gene (5 bases). Trimming removed 6 bases from V and 10 bases from J, with 10 bases in between. Germline CDR1 and CDR2: MNHEY and SMNVEV (reference sequence). This CDR3 spans 12 amino acids. CDR3 loop: CASRGLKSPLHF. The CDR3 nucleotides are TGTGCCAGCAGGGGACTAAAATCACCCCTCCACTTT.

The chain recombines TRBV20-1 with TRBJ2-7; D might be TRBD1 or TRBD2, each matching 5 bases. The CDR3 is 14 amino acids. Germline V gene lookup returns CDR1 DFQATT and CDR2 SNEGSKA (reference sequence). Trimming pared 4 bases from V and 3 bases from J, leaving 16 bases between. The CDR3 spells CSAKDRDGYYEQYF. For the CDR3, the DNA is TGCAGTGCTAAGGACCGGGACGGTTACTACGAGCAGTACTTC.

The sample holds a few counts of this clonotype. J is TRBJ2-2 and V is TRBV4-3; D tentatively fits TRBD1 or TRBD2 (5 bases each). CDR1 is LGHNA and CDR2 is YSLEER in the germline V gene. The CDR3 is 17 amino acids. V lost 4 bases and J lost 2, with 17 bases in between. The CDR3 sequence is CASSPGRIRVNTGELFF. DNA of the CDR3: TGCGCCAGCAGCCCGGGGCGGATCAGGGTAAACACCGGGGAGCTGTTTTTT.

This rearrangement joins TRBV7-2 to TRBJ2-1; D is perhaps TRBD1 (6 bases). The germline V gene encodes CDR1 SGHTA and CDR2 FQGNSA. Trimming cost V 5 bases and J 3 bases, with 20 bases left between them. CDR3 length: 17 residues. CDR3 sequence (DNA): TGTGCCAGCAGCCCACGAGGACAGACAGCCGGCTACAATGAGCAGTTCTTC. Amino acid sequence: CASSPRGQTAGYNEQFF.

A remark on this clonotype: The junction differs from germline at one of its ends, possibly a read error. This chain connects TRBV2 to TRBJ2-3; perhaps TRBD2 as D (6 bases). In germline, CDR1 is SNHLY, CDR2 FYNNEI. This CDR3 spans 17 amino acids. The CDR3 coding sequence is TGTGCCAGCAATGAAGCGATCCGGACTACTAGCACAGATACGCAGTATTTT. Its protein product is CASNEAIRTTSTDTQYF. The full variable domain, with the rest looked up from reference TRBV2 and TRBJ2-3, is EPEVTQTPSHQVTQMGQEVILRCVPISNHLYFYWYRQILGQKVEFLVSFYNNEISEKSEIFDDQFSVERPDGSNFTLKIRSTKLEDSAMYFCASNEAIRTTSTDTQYFGPGTRLTVL.